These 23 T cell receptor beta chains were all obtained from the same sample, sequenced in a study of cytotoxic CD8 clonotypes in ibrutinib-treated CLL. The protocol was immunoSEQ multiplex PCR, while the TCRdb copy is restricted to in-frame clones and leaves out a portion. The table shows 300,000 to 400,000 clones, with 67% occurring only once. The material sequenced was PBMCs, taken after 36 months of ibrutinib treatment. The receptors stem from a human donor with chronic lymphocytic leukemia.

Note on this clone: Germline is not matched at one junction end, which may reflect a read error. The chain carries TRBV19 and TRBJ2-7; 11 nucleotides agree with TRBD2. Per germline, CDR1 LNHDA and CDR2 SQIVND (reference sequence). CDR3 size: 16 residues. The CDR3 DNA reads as TGTGCCAGTAGTAAGGGACTAGCGGTTAACTCCTACGGGCAGTACTTC. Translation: CASSKGLAVNSYGQYF.

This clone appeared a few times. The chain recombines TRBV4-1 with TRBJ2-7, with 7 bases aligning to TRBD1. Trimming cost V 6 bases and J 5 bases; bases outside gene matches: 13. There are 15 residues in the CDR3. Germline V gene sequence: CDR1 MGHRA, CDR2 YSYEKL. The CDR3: CASRQGFQARNEQYF. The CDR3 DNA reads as TGCGCCAGCAGACAGGGGTTCCAAGCTCGAAACGAGCAGTACTTC.

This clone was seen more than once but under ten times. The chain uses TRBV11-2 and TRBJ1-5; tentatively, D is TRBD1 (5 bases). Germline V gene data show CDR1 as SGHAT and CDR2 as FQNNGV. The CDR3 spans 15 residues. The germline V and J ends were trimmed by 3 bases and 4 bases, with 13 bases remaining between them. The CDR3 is CASSLGPGWNQPQHF. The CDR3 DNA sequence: TGTGCCAGCAGCTTGGGGCCAGGGTGGAATCAGCCCCAGCATTTT. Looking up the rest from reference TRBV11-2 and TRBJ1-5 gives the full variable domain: EAGVAQSPRYKIIEKRQSVAFWCNPISGHATLYWYQQILGQGPKLLIQFQNNGVVDDSQLPKDRFSAERLKGVDSTLKIQPAKLEDSAVYLCASSLGPGWNQPQHFGDGTRLSIL.

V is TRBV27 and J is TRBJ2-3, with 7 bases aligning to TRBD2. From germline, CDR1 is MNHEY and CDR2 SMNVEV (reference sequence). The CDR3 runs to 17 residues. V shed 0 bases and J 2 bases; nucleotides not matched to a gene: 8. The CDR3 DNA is TGTGCCAGCAGTTTATCCCCACCGGCGGGAGACACAGATACGCAGTATTTT. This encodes CASSLSPPAGDTDTQYF.

The CDR3 sequence is CASSPRSGFADTQYF. CDR3 coding DNA: TGCGCCAGCAGCCCAAGAAGTGGGTTTGCAGATACGCAGTATTTT. The chain combines TRBV5-1 with TRBJ2-3; D is unclear. Deletions cut 4 bases from V and 4 bases from J, with 16 bases between. This CDR3 has 15 amino acids. CDR1 is SGHRS, CDR2 YFSETQ, per germline.

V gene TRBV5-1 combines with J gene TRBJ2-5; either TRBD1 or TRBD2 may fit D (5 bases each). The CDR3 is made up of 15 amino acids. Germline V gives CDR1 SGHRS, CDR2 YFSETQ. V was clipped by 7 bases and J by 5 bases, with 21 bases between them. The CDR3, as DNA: TGCGCCAGCTACTACTCCCCGGGACCGGGGGAGACCCAGTACTTC. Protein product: CASYYSPGPGETQYF. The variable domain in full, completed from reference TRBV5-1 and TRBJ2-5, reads KAGVTQTPRYLIKTRGQQVTLSCSPISGHRSVSWYQQTPGQGLQFLFEYFSETQRNKGNFPGRFSGRQFSNSRSEMNVSTLELGDSALYLCASYYSPGPGETQYFGPGTRLLVL.

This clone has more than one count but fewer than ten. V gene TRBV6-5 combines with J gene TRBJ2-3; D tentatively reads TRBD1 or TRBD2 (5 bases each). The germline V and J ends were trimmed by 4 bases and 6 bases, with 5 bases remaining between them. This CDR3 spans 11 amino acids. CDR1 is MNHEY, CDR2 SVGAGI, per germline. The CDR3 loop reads CASSWGDTQYF. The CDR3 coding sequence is TGTGCCAGCAGTTGGGGGGATACGCAGTATTTT.

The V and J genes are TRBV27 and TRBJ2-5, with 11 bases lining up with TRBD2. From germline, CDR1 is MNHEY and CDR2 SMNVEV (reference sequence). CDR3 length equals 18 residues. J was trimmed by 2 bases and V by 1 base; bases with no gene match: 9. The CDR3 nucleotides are TGTGCCAGCAGTTTATTCGGGGAACTAGCGGGAGAACAAGAGACCCAGTACTTC. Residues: CASSLFGELAGEQETQYF.

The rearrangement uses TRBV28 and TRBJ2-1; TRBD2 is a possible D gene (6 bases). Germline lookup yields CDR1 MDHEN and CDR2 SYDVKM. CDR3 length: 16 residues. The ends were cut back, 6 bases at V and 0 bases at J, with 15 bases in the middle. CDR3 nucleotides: TGTGCCAGCAGCCATCGGGAGCGCGGCTCCTACAATGAGCAGTTCTTC. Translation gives CASSHRERGSYNEQFF.

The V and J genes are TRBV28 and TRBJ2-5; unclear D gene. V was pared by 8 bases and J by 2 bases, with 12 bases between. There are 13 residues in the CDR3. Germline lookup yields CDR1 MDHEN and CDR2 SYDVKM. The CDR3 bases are TGTGCCAGCGCCCCCGGGCCACAAGAGACCCAGTACTTC. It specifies CASAPGPQETQYF.

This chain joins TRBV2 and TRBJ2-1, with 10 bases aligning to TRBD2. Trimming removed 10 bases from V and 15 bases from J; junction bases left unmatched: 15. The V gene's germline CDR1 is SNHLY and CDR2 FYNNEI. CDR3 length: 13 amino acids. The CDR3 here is CATTLSGGGRGFF. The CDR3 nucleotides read TGTGCCACCACGTTAAGCGGGGGGGGACGAGGGTTCTTC.

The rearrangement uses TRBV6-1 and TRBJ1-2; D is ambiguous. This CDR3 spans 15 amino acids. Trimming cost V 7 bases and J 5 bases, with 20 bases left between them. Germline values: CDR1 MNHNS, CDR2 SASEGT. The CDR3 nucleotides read TGTGCCAGCAAGGCCCTCTCCGCGGGGAGATATGGCTACACCTTC. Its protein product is CASKALSAGRYGYTF.

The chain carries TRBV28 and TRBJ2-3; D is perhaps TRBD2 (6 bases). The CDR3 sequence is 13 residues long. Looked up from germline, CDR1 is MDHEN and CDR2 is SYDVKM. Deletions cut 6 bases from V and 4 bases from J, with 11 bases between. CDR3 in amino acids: CASSGRLPDTQYF. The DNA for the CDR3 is TGTGCCAGCAGCGGGAGACTCCCAGATACGCAGTATTTT.

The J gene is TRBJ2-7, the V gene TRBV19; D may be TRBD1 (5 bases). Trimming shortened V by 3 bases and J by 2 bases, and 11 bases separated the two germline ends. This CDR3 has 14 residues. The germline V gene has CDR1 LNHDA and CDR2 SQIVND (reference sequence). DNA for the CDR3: TGTGCCAGTAGTATTAGGGGTAGAACCTACGAGCAGTACTTC. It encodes CASSIRGRTYEQYF. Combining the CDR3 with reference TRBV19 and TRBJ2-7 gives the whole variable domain DGGITQSPKYLFRKEGQNVTLSCEQNLNHDAMYWYRQDPGQGLRLIYYSQIVNDFQKGDIAEGYSVSREKKESFPLTVTSAQKNPTAFYLCASSIRGRTYEQYFGPGTRLTVT.

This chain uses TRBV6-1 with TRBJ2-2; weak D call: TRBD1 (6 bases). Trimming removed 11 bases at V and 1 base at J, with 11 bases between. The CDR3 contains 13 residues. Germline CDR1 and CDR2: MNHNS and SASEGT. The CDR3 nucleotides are TGTGCCTCAGGGGCAAGGAACACCGGGGAGCTGTTTTTT. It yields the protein CASGARNTGELFF.

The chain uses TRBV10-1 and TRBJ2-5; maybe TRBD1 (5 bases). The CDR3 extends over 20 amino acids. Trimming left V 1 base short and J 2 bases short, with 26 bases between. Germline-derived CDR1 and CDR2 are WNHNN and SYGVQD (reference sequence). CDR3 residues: CASSEWGRTNKERRQETQYF. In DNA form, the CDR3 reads TGCGCCAGCAGTGAGTGGGGCAGGACCAATAAGGAAAGACGACAAGAGACCCAGTACTTC.

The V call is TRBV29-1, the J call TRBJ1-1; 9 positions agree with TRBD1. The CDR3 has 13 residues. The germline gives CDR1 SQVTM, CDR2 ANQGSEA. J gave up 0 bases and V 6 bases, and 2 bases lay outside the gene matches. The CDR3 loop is CSVRTGVNTEAFF. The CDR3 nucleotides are TGCAGCGTCCGGACAGGGGTGAACACTGAAGCTTTCTTT.

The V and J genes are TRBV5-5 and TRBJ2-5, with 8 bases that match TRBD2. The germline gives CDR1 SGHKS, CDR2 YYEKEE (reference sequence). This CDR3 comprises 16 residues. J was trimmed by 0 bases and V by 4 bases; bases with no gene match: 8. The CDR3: CASSHRSGGYQETQYF. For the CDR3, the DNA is TGTGCCAGCAGCCACAGGAGCGGGGGCTACCAAGAGACCCAGTACTTC.

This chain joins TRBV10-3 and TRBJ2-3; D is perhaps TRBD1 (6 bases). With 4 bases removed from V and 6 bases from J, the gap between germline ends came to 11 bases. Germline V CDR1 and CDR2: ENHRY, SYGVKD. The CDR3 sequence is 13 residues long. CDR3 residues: CAISGGTSDTQYF. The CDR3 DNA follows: TGTGCCATCAGTGGGGGGACATCCGATACGCAGTATTTT.

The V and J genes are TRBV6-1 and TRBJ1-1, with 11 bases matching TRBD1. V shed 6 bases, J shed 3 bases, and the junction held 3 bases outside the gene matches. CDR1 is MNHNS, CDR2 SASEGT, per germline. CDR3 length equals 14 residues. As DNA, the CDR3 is TGTGCCAGCAGAGGGACAGGGGGGGACACTGAAGCTTTCTTT. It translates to CASRGTGGDTEAFF.

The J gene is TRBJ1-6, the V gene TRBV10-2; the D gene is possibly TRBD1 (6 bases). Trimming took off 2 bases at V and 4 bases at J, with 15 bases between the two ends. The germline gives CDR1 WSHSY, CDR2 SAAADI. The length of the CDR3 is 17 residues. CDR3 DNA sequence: TGCGCCAGCAGTGAGGTTGCAGGGGCTCGGTATAATTCACCCCTCCACTTT. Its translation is CASSEVAGARYNSPLHF.

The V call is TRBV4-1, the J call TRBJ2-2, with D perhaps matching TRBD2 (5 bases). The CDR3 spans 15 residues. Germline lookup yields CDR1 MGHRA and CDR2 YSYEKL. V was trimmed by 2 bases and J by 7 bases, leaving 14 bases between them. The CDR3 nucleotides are TGCGCCAGCAGCCAAATATTGGGTGGAGGCGGGGAGCTGTTTTTT. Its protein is CASSQILGGGGELFF.

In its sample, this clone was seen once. CDR3 amino acids: CASSYGGSSYNSPLHF. CDR3 DNA sequence: TGCGCCAGCAGTTATGGGGGGAGCTCCTATAATTCACCCCTCCACTTT. This sequence joins TRBV5-1 and TRBJ1-6; D possibly corresponds to TRBD1 (5 bases). This CDR3 has 16 amino acids. CDR1 SGHRS and CDR2 YFSETQ come from the germline V gene. With 5 bases removed from V and 0 bases from J, the gap between germline ends came to 12 bases.